This TCR beta chain was observed in a study of cytomegalovirus exposure and HLA in healthy donors. In the study overall: Earlier results showed 117 million unique TCR beta sequences derived from approximately 180 million T cells.

PCR was performed using 60 Vbeta and 13 Jbeta primers. Sequencing used immunoSEQ multiplex PCR; TCRdb keeps in-frame clones, though not all of them. The sample shows about 160,000 clones, more than 75% of them seen only once. The origin of this receptor is a young man in good health and CMV-seropositive. The sample taken for sequencing was PBMCs.

Written as DNA, the CDR3 is TGTGCCAGCAGCTTGGGAGGGGGGGGGTCCTACAATGAGCAGTTCTTC. It encodes CASSLGGGGSYNEQFF. The chain couples TRBV5-4 to TRBJ2-1, with TRBD2 as a possible D gene (7 bases). Trimming removed 0 bases from V and 1 base from J, with 11 bases in between. Germline values: CDR1 SGHNT, CDR2 YYREEE (reference sequence). The CDR3 loop spans 16 amino acids.